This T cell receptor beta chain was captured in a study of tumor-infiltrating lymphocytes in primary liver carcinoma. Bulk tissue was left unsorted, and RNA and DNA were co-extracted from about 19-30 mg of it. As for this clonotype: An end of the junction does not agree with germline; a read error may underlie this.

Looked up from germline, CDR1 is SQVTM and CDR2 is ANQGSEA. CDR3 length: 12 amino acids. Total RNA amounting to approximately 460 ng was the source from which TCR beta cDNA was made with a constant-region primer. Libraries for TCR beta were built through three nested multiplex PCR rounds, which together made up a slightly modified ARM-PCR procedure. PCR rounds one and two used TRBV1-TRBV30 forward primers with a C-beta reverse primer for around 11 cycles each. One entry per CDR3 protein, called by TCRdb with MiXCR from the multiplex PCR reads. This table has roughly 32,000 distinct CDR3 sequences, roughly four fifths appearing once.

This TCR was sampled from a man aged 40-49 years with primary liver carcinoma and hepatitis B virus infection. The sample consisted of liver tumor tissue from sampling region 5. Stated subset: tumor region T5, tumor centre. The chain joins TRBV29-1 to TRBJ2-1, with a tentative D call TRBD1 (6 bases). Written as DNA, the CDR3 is TGCAGCGTCCTACAGGGAGACAATGAGGAGTTCTTC. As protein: CSVLQGDNEEFF.